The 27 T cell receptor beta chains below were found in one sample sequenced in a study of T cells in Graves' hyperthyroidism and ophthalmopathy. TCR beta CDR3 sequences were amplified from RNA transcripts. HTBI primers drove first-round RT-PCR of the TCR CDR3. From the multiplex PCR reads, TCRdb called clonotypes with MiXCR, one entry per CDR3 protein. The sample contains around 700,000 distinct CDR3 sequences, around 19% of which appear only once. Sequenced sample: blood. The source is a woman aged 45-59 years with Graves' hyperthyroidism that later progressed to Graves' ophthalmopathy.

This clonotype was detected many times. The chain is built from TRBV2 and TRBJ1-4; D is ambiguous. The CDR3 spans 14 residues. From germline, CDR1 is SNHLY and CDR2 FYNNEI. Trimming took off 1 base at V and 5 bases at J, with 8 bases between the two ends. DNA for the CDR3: TGTGCCAGCAGTGAAGGGCCAGAAAATGAAAAACTGTTTTTT. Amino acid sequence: CASSEGPENEKLFF.

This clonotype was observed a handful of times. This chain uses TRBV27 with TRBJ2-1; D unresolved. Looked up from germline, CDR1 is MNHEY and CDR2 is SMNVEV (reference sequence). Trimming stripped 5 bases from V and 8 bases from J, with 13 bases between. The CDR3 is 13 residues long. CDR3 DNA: TGTGCCAGCAGTCTGGTTTGGTTTGATGAGCAGTTCTTC. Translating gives CASSLVWFDEQFF.

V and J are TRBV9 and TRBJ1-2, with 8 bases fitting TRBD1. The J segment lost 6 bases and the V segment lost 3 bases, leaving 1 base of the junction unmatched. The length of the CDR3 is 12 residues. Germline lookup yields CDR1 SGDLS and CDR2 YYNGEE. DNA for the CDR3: TGTGCCAGCAGCGGGACAGGGAATGGCTACACCTTC. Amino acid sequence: CASSGTGNGYTF.

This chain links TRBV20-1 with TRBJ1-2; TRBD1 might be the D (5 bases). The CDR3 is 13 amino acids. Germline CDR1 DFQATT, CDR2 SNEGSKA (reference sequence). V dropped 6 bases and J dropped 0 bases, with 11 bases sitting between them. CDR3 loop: CSAMTAPNYGYTF. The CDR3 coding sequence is TGCAGTGCCATGACAGCCCCTAACTATGGCTACACCTTC.

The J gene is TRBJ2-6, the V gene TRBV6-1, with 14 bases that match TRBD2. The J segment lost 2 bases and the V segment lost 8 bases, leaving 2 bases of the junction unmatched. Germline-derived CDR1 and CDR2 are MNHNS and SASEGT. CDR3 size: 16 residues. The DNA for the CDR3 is TGTGCCAGCCGGACTAGCGGGGGGACTGGGGCCAACGTCCTGACTTTC. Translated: CASRTSGGTGANVLTF.

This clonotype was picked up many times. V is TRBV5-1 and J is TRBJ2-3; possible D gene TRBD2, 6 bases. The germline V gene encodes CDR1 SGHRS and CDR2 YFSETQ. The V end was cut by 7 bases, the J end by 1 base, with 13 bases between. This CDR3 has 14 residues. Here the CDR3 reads CASLIGGGTDTQYF. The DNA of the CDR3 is TGCGCCAGCCTAATCGGGGGTGGCACAGATACGCAGTATTTT.

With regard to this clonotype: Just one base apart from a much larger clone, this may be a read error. The CDR3 here is CACSFLTYTEAFF. CDR3 in DNA: TGTGCCTGCAGCTTTTTAACGTACACTGAAGCTTTCTTT. The chain employs TRBV9 and TRBJ1-1, with D uncertain. From germline, CDR1 is SGDLS and CDR2 YYNGEE. This CDR3 is built from 13 residues.

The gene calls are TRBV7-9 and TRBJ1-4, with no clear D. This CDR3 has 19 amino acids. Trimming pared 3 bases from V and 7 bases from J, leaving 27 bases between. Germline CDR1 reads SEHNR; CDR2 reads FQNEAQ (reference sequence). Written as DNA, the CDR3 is TGTGCCAGCAGCTTCGTGCCGCTCGCAGGACCGGCCGGAGGTGAAAAACTGTTTTTT. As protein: CASSFVPLAGPAGGEKLFF.

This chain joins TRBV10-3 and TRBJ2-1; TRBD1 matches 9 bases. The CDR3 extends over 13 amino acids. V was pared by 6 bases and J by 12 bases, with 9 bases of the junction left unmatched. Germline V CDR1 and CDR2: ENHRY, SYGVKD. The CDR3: CAIRDPGQGRQFF. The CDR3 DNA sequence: TGTGCCATCAGAGACCCGGGACAGGGTAGGCAGTTCTTC.

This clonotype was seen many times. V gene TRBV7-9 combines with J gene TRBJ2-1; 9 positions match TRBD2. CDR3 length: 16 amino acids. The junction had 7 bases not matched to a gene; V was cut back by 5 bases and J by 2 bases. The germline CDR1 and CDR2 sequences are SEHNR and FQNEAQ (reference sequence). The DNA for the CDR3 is TGTGCCAGCAGCCCGCGGGAGGGGTTAACCTACAATGAGCAGTTCTTC. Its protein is CASSPREGLTYNEQFF.

CDR3 bases: TGTGCCAGCCTCTGGGGGGCCAGACCGCTCAACACCATATATTTT. This translates into CASLWGARPLNTIYF. The chain employs TRBV2 and TRBJ1-3; TRBD1 is a possible D gene (6 bases). The CDR3 spans 15 residues. The V end lost 8 bases, the J end lost 7 bases, and 21 bases lay between the germline ends. Germline V gene data show CDR1 as SNHLY and CDR2 as FYNNEI.

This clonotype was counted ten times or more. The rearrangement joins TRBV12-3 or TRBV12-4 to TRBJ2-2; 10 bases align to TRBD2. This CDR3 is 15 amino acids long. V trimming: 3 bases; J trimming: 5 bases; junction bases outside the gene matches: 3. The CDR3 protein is CASSFASGRTGELFF. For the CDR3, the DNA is TGTGCCAGCAGTTTTGCTAGCGGGAGAACCGGGGAGCTGTTTTTT.

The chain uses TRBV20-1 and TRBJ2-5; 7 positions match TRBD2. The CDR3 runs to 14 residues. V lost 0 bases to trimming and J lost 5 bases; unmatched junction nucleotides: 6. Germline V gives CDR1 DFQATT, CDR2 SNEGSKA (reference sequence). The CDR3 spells CSARDLGTKETQYF. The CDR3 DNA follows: TGCAGTGCTAGAGATCTCGGGACTAAGGAGACCCAGTACTTC.

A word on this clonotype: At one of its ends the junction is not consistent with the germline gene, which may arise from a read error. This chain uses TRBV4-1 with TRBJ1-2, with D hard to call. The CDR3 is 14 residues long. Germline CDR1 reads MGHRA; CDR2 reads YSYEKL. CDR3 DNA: TGCGCCAGCAGCCAAGATAACAGACCCTATGACTACACCTTC. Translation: CASSQDNRPYDYTF.

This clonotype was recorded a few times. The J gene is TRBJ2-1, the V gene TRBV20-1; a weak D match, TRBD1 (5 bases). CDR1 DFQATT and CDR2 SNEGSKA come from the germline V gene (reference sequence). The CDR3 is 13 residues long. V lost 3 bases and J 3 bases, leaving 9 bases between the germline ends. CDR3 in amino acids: CSASRGYYNEQFF. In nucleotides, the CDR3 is TGCAGTGCTAGTAGGGGCTACTACAATGAGCAGTTCTTC.

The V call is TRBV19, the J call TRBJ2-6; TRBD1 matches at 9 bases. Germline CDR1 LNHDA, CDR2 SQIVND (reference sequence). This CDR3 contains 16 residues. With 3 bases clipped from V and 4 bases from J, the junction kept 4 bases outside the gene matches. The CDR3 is CASSIPQGAGANVLTF. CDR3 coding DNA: TGTGCCAGTAGTATCCCACAGGGGGCGGGGGCCAACGTCCTGACTTTC.

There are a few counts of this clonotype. CDR3 in amino acids: CASSQTGFNEKLFF. CDR3 DNA: TGTGCCAGCAGCCAAACAGGTTTTAATGAAAAACTGTTTTTT. This chain links TRBV6-1 with TRBJ1-4, with a tentative D call TRBD1 (5 bases). The germline V gene has CDR1 MNHNS and CDR2 SASEGT. This CDR3 has 14 amino acids. Trimming cost V 6 bases and J 4 bases, with 12 bases left between them.

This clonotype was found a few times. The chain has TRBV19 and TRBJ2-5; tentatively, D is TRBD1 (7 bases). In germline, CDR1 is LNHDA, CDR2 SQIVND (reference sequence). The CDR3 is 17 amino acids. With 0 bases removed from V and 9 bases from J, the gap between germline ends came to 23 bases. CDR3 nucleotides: TGTGCCAGTAGTATAGATCGAGGAGGGGGCACCCCGACGGCCCAGTACTTC. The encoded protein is CASSIDRGGGTPTAQYF.

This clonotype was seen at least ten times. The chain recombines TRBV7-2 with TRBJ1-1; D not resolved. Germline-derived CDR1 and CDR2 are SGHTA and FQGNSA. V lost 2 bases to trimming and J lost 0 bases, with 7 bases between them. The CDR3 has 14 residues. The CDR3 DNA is TGTGCCAGCAGCTTATCCCATATGAACACTGAAGCTTTCTTT. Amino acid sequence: CASSLSHMNTEAFF.

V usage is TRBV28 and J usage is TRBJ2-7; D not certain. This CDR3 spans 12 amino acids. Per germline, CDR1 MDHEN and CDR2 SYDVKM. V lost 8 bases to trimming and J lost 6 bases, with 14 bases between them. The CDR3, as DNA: TGTGCCAGCTTGGGCAGTCGTAGCGAGCAGTACTTC. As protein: CASLGSRSEQYF.

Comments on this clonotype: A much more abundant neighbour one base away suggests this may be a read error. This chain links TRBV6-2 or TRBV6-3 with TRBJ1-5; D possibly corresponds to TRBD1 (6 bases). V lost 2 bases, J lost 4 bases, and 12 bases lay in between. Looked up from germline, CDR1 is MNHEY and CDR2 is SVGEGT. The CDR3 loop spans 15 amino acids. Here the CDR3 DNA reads TGTGCCAGCAGTTACGGGAGGGGGTTTAATCAGCCCCAGCATTTT. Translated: CASSYGRGFNQPQHF.

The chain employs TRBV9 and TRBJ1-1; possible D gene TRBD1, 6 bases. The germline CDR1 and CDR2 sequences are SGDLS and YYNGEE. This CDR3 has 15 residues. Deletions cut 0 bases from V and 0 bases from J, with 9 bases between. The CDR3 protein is CASSVEAGVNTEAFF. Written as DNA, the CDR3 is TGTGCCAGCAGCGTAGAGGCAGGGGTGAACACTGAAGCTTTCTTT.

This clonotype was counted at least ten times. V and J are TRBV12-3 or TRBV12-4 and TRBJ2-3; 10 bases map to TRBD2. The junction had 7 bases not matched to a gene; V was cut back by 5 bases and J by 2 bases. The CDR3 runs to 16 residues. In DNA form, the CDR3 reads TGTGCCAGCAGTCCCCAAGCGGGGGGGGTCACAGATACGCAGTATTTT. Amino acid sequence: CASSPQAGGVTDTQYF.

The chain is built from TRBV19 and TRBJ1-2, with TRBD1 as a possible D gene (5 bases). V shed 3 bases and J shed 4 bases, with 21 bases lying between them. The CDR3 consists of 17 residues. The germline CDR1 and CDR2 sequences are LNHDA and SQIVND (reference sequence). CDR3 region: CASSIQPGLGLAYGYTF. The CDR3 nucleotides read TGTGCCAGTAGTATCCAGCCGGGTTTGGGACTGGCCTATGGCTACACCTTC.

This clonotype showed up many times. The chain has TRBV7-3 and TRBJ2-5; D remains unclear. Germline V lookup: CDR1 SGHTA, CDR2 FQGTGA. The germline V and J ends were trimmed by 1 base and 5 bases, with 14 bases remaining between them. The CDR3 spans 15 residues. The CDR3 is CASSLNGPVGETQYF. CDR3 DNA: TGTGCCAGCAGCTTAAATGGTCCGGTGGGGGAGACCCAGTACTTC.

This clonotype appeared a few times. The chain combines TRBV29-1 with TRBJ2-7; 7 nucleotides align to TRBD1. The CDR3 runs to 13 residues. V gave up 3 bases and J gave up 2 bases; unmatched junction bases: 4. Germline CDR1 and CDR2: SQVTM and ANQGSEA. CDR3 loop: CSVDGDSTYEQYF. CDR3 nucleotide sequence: TGCAGCGTTGATGGGGACAGTACCTACGAGCAGTACTTC.

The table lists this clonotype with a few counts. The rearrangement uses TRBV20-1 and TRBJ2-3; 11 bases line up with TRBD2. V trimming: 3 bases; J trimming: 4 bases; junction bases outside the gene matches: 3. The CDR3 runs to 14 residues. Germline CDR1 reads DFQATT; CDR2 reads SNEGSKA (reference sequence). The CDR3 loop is CSARLSGGADTQYF. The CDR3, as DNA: TGCAGTGCTAGGCTTAGCGGGGGGGCAGATACGCAGTATTTT.